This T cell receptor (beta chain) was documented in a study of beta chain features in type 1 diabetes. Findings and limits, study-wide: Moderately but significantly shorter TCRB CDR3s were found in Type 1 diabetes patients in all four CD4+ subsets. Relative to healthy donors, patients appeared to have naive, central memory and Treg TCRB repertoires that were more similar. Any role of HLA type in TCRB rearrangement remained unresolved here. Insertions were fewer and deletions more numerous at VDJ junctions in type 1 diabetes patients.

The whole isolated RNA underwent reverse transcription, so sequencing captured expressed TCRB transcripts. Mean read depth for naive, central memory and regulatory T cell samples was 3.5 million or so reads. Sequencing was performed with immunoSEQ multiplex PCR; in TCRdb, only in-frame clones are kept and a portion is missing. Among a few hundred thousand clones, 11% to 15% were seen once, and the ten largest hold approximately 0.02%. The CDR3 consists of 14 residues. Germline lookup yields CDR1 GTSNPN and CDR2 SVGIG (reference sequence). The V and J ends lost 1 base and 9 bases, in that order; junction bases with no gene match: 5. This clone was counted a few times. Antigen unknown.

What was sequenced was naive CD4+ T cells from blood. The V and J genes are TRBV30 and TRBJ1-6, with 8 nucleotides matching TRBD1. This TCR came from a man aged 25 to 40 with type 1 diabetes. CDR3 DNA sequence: TGTGCCTGGAGTGAGTCAGGGGGCATTTCACCCCTCCACTTT. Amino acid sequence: CAWSESGGISPLHF.